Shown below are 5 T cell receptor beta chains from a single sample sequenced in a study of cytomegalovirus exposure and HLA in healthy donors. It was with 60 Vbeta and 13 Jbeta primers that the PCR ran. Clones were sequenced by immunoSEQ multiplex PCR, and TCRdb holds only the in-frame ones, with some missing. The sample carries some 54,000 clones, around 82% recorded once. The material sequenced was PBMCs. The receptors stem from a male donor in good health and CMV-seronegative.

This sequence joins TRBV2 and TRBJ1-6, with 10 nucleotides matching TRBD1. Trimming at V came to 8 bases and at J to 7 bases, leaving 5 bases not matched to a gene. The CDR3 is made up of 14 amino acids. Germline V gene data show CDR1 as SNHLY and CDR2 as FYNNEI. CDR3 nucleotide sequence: TGTGCCAGCGTCCGGGACAGGGGAAATTCACCCCTCCACTTT. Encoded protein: CASVRDRGNSPLHF.

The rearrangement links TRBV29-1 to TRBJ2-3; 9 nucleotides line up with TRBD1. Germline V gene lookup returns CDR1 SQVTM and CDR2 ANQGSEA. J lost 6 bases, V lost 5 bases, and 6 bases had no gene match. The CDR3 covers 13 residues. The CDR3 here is CSVNTGGSDTQYF. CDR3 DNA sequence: TGCAGCGTTAATACAGGGGGCTCGGATACGCAGTATTTT.

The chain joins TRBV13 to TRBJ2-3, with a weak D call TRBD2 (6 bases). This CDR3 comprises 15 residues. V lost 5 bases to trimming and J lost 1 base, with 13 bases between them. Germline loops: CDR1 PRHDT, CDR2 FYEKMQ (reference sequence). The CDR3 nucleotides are TGTGCCAGCAGCCGCCGGACTACTGGCACAGATACGCAGTATTTT. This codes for CASSRRTTGTDTQYF.

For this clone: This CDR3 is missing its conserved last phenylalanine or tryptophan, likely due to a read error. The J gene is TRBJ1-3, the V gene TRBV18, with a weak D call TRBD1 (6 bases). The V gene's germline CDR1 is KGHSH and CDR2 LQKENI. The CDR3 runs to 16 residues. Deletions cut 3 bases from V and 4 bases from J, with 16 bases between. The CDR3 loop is CASSPVQQGTGNTIYL. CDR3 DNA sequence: TGTGCCAGCTCACCTGTTCAACAGGGAACCGGAAACACCATATATCTT.

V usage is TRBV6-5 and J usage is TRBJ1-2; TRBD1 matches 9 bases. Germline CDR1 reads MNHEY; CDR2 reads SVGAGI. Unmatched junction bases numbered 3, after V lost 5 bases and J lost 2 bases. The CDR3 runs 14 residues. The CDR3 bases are TGTGCCAGCAGTAGGGACAGGGTGAACTATGGCTACACCTTC. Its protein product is CASSRDRVNYGYTF.